This T cell receptor (beta chain) emerged from a study of CD8 T cells in ankylosing spondylitis. A note on this clonotype: Its antigen is undetermined.

Study-level findings and limits: About 8 highly homologous variants made up a TCR beta motif, and this motif appeared characteristic of ankylosing spondylitis blood.

MiXCR, run by TCRdb on the 5' RACE reads, gives a single entry per CDR3 protein. The table has approximately 400,000 distinct CDR3 sequences, about 15% seen once. Trimming removed 6 bases from V and 6 bases from J, with 18 bases in between. The CDR3 sequence is 15 residues long. The V gene is TRBV12-3 or TRBV12-4, the J gene TRBJ2-1, with D possibly TRBD2 on 5 matching bases. The TCR sequence derives from a male donor with ankylosing spondylitis. The material sequenced was blood, either unsorted or a sorted T cell fraction (not recorded which). DNA of the CDR3: TGTGCCAGCAGCCCCGGGGTGGGCTTCCTCAATGAGCAGTTCTTC. This encodes CASSPGVGFLNEQFF.